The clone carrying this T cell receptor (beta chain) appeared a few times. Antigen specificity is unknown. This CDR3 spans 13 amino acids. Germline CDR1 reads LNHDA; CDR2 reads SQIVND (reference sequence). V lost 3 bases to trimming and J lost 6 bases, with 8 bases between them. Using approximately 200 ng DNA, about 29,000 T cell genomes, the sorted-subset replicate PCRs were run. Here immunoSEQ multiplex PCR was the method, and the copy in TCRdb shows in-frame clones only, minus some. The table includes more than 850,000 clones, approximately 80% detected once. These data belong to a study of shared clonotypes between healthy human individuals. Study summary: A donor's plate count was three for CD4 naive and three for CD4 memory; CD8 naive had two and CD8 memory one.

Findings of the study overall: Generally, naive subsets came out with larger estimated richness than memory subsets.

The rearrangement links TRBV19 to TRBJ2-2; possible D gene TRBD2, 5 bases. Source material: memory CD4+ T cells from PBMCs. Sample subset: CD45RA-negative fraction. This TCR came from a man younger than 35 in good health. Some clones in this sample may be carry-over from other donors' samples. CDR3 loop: CASSMAGAGELFF. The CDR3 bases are TGTGCCAGTAGTATGGCGGGTGCCGGGGAGCTGTTTTTT.